This T cell receptor (beta chain) comes out of a study of T cell repertoires in cytomegalovirus infection (dated by TCRdb to the late 2010s). For context, the study as a whole: Because public TCR beta signatures pointed to carriage of CMV infection together with the matching HLA type, the HLA type of each donor mattered for the analysis. Overall results and qualifications from the work: In both this cohort and an independent roughly 330-donor cohort, the cumulative frequency of public TCR beta family members distinguished carriers of CMV infection plus the relevant HLA type. The ex vivo response was dominated by HLA-C-restricted CMV-specific TCR beta clonotypes, which also provided the single most frequent clonotype in two of eight donors.

Sequencing used an Illumina HiSeq 1500. The public sequencing data were trimmed at Q25 with fastp and processed into clonotypes with MiXCR by TCRdb, which kept only in-frame beta chains. Records with the same CDR3 protein are collapsed into one entry carrying the most frequent genes and DNA. The sample table records hundreds of thousands of distinct CDR3 sequences; approximately 10% of these occur just once. More than 8.5% of the sample is in the top ten clones. This clonotype has at least ten counts. Its antigen target is currently unknown. Per-base quality was not reported, and no clone a single base away is much larger than it. The clonotype comes from a human donor in good health (CMV status not recorded). Some clones in this sample may be carry-over from other donors' samples. Material: PBMCs.

The CDR3 corresponds to CASSATGGQRGYTF. In nucleotides, the sequence is TGTGCCAGCAGTGCCACCGGAGGCCAGAGGGGCTACACCTTC. Here the chain combines TRBV7-2 and TRBJ1-2, with the D gene not clear enough to name. The CDR3 covers 14 residues, taking in both the cysteine and the phenylalanine. Only the CDR3 portion is preserved as DNA: 42 bases, with reading frame beginning at the first base. The CDR1 and CDR2 encoded by the germline V gene are SGHTA and FQGNSA. V was cut back by 6 bases and J by 8 bases, leaving a gap of 19 bases between them.